This entry features one T cell receptor beta chain sequence. The antigen it recognizes is unknown. There are no base qualities to consult, and no much larger clone falls within one base. The germline V gene sets CDR1 to SGHTA and CDR2 to FQGNSA. The CDR3 measures 18 amino acids from cysteine to phenylalanine. The kept DNA is CDR3 alone, 54 bases in frame from the first base. The junction shows trimming of 1 base on V and 0 bases on J, plus 16 bases between the germline ends. Sequencer: Illumina HiSeq 1500. The public reads were reanalyzed by TCRdb: fastp trimming at Q25, MiXCR alignment, in-frame beta chains only. Identical CDR3 proteins give one entry, which carries the most common genes and DNA. Present in this sample are some 230,000 distinct CDR3 sequences, roughly 23% of which were seen just once. Of the sample, 15% to 20% is held by the ten largest clones. The data were taken from a study of T cell repertoires in cytomegalovirus infection (dated by TCRdb to the late 2010s). With respect to the entire study: Donor HLA type was relevant to the analysis, because carriage of CMV infection together with the matching HLA type was indicated by public TCR beta signatures.

On the study overall, not on this receptor specifically: In the ex vivo response, HLA-C-restricted CMV-specific TCR beta clonotypes were dominant, and in two of eight donors the single most frequent clonotype came from this HLA-C-restricted group. In both this cohort and an independent roughly 350-donor cohort, the cumulative frequency of public TCR beta family members distinguished carriers of CMV infection plus the relevant HLA type.

Sequencing was done on a sample of CD8+ T cells from PBMCs. The sequence links TRBV7-2 to TRBJ1-5; perhaps TRBD1 is the D gene, with 5 bases matching. The clonotype originates from a human donor in good health (CMV status not recorded). Some clones in this sample may be carry-over from other donors' samples. The sequenced DNA is TGTGCCAGCAGCTTAGTAGGAAGAGGGGAGTATAGCAATCAGCCCCAGCATTTT. It translates to CASSLVGRGEYSNQPQHF.